This TCR beta chain was obtained from a study of molecular identifiers for immune sequencing clone quantification. Study-level information: RNA, taken in replicates from approximately 20,000 or 98,000 naive CD8 cells, was split five ways, with four sequenced. Whole-study findings and limits: Clones carrying above 20 RNA copies accounted for over 97% of effector molecules, under 1% in naive cells.

This clonotype has at least ten counts. Its antigen remains unidentified. Previously described methods and listed TCR primers produced bulk TCR libraries. MiXCR was run by TCRdb on the PCR reads, yielding one entry per CDR3 protein. This table has 300,000 to 400,000 distinct CDR3 sequences, under 25% appearing once. Germline CDR1 is SGHVS and CDR2 is FQNEAQ. V lost 4 bases to trimming and J lost 4 bases; unmatched junction nucleotides: 6. The CDR3 covers 14 residues. The sorting of naive CD8 T cells used the CD8+CD4-CCR7+CD45RA+ phenotype. The material sequenced was naive CD8+ T cells from blood, with Jurkat cell RNA spiked in. The subset is: FACS-sorted CD8+CD4-CCR7+CD45RA+ naive T cells. The genes are TRBV7-8 and TRBJ2-5; 7 positions match TRBD1. The sequence derives from a human donor in good health. Some libraries in this study had Jurkat cell RNA spiked in. The CDR3 spells CASSSTNRGETQYF. CDR3 nucleotide sequence: TGTGCCAGCAGCTCGACGAACAGGGGAGAGACCCAGTACTTC.